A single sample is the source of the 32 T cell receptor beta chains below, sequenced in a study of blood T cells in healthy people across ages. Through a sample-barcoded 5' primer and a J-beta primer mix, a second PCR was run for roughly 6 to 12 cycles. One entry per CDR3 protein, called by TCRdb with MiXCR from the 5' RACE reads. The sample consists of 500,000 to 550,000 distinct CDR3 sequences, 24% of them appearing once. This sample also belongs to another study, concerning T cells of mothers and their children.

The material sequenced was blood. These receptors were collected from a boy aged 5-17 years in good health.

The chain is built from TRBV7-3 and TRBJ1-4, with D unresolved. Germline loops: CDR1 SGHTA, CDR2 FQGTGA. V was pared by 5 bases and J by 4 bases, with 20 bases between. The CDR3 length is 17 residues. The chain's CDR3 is CASSPRGPEGDNEKLFF. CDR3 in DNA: TGTGCCAGCAGCCCCCGAGGTCCTGAGGGTGATAATGAAAAACTGTTTTTT.

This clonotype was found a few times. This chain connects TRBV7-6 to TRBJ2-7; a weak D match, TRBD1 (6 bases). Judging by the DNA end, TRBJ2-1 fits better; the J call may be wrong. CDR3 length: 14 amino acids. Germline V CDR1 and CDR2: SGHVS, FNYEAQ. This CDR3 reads CASAVRGITNEQFF. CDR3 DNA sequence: TGTGCCAGCGCAGTTAGGGGGATTACAAATGAGCAGTTCTTC.

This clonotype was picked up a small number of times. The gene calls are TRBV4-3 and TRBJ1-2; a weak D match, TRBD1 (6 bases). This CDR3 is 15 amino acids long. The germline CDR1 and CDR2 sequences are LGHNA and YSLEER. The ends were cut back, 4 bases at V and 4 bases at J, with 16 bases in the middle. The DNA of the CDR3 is TGCGCCAGCAGCCCGACAGGCCGGGGACCCTATGGCTACACCTTC. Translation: CASSPTGRGPYGYTF.

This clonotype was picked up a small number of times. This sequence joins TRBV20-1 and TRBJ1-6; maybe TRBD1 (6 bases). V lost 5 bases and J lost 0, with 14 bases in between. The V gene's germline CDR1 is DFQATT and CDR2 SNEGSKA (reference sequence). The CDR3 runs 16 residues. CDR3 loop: CSAGEGGSSYNSPLHF. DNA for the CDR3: TGCAGTGCTGGGGAGGGGGGTAGCTCCTATAATTCACCCCTCCACTTT.

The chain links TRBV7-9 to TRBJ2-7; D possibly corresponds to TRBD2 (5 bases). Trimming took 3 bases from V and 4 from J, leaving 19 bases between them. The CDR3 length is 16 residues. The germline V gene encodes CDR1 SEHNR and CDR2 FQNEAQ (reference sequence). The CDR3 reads CASSLNRGIKLYEQYF. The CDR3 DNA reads TGTGCCAGCAGCTTGAATCGAGGGATCAAGCTGTACGAGCAGTACTTC. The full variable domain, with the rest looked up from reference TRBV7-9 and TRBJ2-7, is DTGVSQNPRHKITKRGQNVTFRCDPISEHNRLYWYRQTLGQGPEFLTYFQNEAQLEKSRLLSDRFSAERPKGSFSTLEIQRTEQGDSAMYLCASSLNRGIKLYEQYFGPGTRLTVT.

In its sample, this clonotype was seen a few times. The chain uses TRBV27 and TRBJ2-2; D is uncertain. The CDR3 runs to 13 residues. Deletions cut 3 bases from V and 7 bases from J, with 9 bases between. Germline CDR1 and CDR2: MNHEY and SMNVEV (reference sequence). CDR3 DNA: TGTGCCAGCAGTTTGACCTTGCTCGGGGAGCTGTTTTTT. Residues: CASSLTLLGELFF.

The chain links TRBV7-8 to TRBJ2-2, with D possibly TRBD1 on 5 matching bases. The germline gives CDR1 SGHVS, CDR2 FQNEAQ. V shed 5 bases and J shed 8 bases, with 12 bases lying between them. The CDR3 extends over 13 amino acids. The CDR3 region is CASSLQDWGELFF. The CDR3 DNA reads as TGTGCCAGCAGCCTACAGGATTGGGGGGAGCTGTTTTTT. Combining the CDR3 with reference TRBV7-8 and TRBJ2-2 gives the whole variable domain GAGVSQSPRYKVAKRGQDVALRCDPISGHVSLFWYQQALGQGPEFLTYFQNEAQLDKSGLPSDRFFAERPEGSVSTLKIQRTQQEDSAVYLCASSLQDWGELFFGEGSRLTVL.

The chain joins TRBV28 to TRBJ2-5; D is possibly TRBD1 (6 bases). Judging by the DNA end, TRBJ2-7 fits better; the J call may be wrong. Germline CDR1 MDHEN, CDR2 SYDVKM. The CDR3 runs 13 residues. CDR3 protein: CASFPGHTYEQYF. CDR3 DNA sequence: TGTGCCTCATTCCCGGGACATACCTACGAGCAGTACTTC.

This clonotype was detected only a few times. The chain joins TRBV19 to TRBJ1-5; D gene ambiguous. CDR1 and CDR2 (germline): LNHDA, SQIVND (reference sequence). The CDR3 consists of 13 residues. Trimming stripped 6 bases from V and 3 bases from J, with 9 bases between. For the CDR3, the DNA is TGTGCCAGTAGAGCAGGCACCAATCAGCCCCAGCATTTT. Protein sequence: CASRAGTNQPQHF.

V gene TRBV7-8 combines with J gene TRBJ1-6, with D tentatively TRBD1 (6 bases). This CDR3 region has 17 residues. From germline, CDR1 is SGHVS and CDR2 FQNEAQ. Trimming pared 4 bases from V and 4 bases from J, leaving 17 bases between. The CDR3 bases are TGTGCCAGCAGCTCTGGTGGCAGGGGTAAATATAATTCACCCCTCCACTTT. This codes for CASSSGGRGKYNSPLHF.

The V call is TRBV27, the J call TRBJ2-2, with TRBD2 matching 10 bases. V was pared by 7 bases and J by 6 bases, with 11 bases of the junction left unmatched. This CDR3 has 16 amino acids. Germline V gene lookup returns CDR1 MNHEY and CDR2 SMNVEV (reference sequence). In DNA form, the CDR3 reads TGTGCCAGCACCTCCCGGACTAGCGGATACGCCGGGGAGCTGTTTTTT. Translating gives CASTSRTSGYAGELFF.

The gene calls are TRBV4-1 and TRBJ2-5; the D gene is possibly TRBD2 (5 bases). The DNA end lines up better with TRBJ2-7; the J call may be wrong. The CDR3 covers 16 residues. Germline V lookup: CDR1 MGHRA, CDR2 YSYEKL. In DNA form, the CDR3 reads TGCGCCAGCAGCCAAGATGGGAGAGAGAGATCCTACGAGCAGTACTTC. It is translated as CASSQDGRERSYEQYF.

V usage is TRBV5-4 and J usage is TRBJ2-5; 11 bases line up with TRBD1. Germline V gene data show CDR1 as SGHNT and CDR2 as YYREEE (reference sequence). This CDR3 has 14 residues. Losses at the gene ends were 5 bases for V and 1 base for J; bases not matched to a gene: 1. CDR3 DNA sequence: TGTGCCAGCAGTGGGACAGGGGGCCAAGAGACCCAGTACTTC. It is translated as CASSGTGGQETQYF.

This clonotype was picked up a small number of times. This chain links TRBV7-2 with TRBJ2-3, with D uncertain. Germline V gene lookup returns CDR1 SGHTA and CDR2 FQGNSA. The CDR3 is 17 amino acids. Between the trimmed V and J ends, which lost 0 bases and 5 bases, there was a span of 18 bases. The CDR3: CASSLALHSTGLDTQYF. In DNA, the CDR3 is TGTGCCAGCAGCTTAGCCTTACACTCGACCGGATTAGATACGCAGTATTTT.

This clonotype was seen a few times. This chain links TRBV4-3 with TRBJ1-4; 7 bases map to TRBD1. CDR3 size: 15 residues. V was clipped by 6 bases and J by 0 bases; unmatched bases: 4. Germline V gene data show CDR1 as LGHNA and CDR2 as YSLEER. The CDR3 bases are TGCGCCAGCAGACACGGGACAGCAACTAATGAAAAACTGTTTTTT. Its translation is CASRHGTATNEKLFF.

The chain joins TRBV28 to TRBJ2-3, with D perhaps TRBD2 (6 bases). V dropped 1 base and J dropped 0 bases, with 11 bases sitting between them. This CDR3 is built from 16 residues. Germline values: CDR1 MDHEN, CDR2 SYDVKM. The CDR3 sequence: CASSLLGGKSTDTQYF. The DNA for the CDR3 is TGTGCCAGCAGTTTATTAGGCGGGAAAAGCACAGATACGCAGTATTTT.

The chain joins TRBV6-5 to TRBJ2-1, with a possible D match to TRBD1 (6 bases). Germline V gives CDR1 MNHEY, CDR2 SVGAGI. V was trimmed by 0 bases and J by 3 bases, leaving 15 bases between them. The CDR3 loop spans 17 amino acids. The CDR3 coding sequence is TGTGCCAGCAGTTACTCGCCTCCCCCAGGGGTCTACAATGAGCAGTTCTTC. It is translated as CASSYSPPPGVYNEQFF.

CDR3 sequence reads: CASRRGVYNEQFF. DNA for the CDR3: TGTGCCAGTCGGCGGGGGGTCTACAATGAGCAGTTCTTC. V is TRBV7-9 and J is TRBJ2-1, with TRBD2 matching 8 bases. The junction had 4 bases not matched to a gene; V was cut back by 9 bases and J by 3 bases. Germline V CDR1 and CDR2: SEHNR, FQNEAQ (reference sequence). The length of the CDR3 is 13 residues.

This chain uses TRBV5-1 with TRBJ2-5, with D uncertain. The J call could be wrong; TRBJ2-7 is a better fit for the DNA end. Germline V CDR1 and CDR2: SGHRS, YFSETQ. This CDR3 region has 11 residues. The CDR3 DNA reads TGCGCCACCACCAGTCCCTACGAGCAGTACTTC. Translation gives CATTSPYEQYF.

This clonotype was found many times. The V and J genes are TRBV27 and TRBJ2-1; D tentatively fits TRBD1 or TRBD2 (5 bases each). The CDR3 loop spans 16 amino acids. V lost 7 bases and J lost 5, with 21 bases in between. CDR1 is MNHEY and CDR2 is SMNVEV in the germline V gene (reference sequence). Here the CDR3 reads CASTRAAGTYHNEQFF. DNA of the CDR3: TGTGCCAGCACCCGCGCCGCCGGGACGTATCACAATGAGCAGTTCTTC.

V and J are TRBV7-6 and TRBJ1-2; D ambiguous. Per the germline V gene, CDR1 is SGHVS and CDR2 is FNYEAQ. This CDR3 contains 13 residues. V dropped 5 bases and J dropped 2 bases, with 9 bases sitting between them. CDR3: CASSPAENYGYTF. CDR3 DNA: TGTGCCAGCAGCCCCGCGGAGAACTATGGCTACACCTTC.

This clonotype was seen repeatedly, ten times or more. The CDR3: CSGVTGGENIQYF. The CDR3 DNA follows: TGCAGCGGGGTGACAGGGGGCGAAAACATTCAGTACTTC. The chain uses TRBV29-1 and TRBJ2-4, with TRBD1 identical over 10 bases. J was trimmed by 5 bases and V by 7 bases; bases with no gene match: 5. CDR1 is SQVTM and CDR2 is ANQGSEA in the germline V gene. The CDR3 is 13 residues long.

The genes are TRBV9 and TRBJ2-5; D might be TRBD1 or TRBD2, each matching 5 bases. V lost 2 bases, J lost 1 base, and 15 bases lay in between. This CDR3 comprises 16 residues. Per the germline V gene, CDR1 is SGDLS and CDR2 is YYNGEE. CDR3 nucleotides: TGTGCCAGCAGCGTCGGGACCCGTAGTCCCCAAGAGACCCAGTACTTC. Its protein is CASSVGTRSPQETQYF.

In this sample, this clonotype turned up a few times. CDR3 amino acids: CASSQTSGRAGELFF. The CDR3 nucleotides are TGCGCCAGCAGTCAGACTAGCGGCCGAGCCGGGGAGCTGTTTTTT. This chain connects TRBV5-1 to TRBJ2-2; the match to TRBD2 covers 9 bases. The germline gives CDR1 SGHRS, CDR2 YFSETQ. With 5 bases clipped from V and 6 bases from J, the junction kept 8 bases outside the gene matches. The CDR3 contains 15 residues.

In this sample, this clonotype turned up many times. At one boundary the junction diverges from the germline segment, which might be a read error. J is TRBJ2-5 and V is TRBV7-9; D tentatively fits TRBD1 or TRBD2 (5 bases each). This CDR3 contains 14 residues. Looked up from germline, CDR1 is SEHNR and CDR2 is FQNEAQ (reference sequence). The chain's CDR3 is CASSLGGDGETQYF. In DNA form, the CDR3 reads TGTGCCAGCAGCTTAGGAGGGGACGGAGAGACTCAGTACTTC.

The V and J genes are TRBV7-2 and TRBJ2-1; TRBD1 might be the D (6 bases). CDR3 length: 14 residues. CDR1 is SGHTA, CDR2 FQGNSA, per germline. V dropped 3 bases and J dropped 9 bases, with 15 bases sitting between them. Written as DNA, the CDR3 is TGTGCCAGCAGCTTTCCAAACAGGGCGGCTGAGCAGTTCTTC. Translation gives CASSFPNRAAEQFF.

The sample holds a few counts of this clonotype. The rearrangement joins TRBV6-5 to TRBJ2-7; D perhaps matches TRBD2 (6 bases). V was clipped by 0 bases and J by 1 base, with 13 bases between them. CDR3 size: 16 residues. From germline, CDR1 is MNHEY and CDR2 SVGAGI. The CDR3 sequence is CASSYSGLGQSYEQYF. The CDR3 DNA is TGTGCCAGCAGTTACTCGGGACTTGGTCAATCCTACGAGCAGTACTTC.

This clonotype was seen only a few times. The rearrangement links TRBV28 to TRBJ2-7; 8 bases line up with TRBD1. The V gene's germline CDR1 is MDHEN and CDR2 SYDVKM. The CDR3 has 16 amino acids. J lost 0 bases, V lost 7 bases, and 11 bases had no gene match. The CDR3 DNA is TGTGCCAGCACCCGATTTGGACAGGGAACCTCCTACGAGCAGTACTTC. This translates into CASTRFGQGTSYEQYF.

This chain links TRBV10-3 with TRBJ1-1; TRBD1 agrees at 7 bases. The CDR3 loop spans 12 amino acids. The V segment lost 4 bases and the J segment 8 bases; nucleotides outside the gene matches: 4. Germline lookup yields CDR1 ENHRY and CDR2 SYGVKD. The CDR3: CAISVGQAEAFF. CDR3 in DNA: TGTGCCATCAGTGTCGGACAGGCCGAAGCTTTCTTT.

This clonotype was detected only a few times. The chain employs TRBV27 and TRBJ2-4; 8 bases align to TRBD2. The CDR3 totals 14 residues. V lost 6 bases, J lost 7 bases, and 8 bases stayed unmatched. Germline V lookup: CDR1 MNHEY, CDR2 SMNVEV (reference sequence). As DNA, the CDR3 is TGTGCCAGCAGCCTTGCGGGGGGTAAGAACATTCAGTACTTC. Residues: CASSLAGGKNIQYF.

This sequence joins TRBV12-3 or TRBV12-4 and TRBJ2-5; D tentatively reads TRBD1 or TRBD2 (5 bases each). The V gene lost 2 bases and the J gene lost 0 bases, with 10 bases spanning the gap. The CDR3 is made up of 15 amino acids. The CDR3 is CASSLYGDDQETQYF. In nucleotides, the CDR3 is TGTGCCAGCAGTTTATATGGGGACGACCAAGAGACCCAGTACTTC.

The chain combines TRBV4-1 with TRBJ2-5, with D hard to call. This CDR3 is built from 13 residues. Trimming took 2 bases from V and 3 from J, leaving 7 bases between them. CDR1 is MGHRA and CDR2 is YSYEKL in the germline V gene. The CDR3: CASSQRTEETQYF. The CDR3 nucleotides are TGCGCCAGCAGCCAACGCACAGAAGAGACCCAGTACTTC.